This TCR beta chain came from a study of T cells in tuberculosis. Study-level background: T cells were selected with CD1B tetramers loaded with glucose monomycolate.

Sequencing of TCR-alpha and TCR-beta chains was unpaired. The data were produced by immunoSEQ multiplex PCR, yet TCRdb's version contains in-frame clones alone and is incomplete. Found here are 80,000 to 100,000 clones, more than 75% of them singletons; the top ten hold under 2.5%. The germline V gene has CDR1 SGHVS and CDR2 FQNEAQ. CDR3 length: 14 amino acids. V lost 5 bases and J lost 1, with 9 bases in between. Cells were sorted from thawed PBMC rested overnight and stained with GMM-loaded CD1B tetramer, viability dye and anti-CD3. The CD1B tetramers carried C32 glucose monomycolate purified from Rhodococcus equi. Tetramer-negative cells, approximately 100,000 per donor, were also sorted.

This chain uses TRBV7-8 with TRBJ1-3; D gene uncertain. The sample consisted of CD1b-GMM tetramer-negative cells sorted from PBMCs. The sequence derives from an adult woman with latent tuberculosis. CDR3 nucleotide sequence: TGTGCCAGCAGCCCCGGGAGTTCTGGAAACACCATATATTTT. It specifies CASSPGSSGNTIYF.